Detailed here is one T cell receptor (beta chain). These data come from a study of blood T cell repertoires in COVID-19. Study details: Whether acute or convalescent, the COVID-19 samples came from the United States, Italy and Spain. T cells, B-cell-depleted T cells, or PBMCs supplied cDNA or gDNA.

As originally analysed: Cell counts per sample came from amplifying reference gene primers. Here immunoSEQ multiplex PCR was the method, and the copy in TCRdb shows in-frame clones only, minus some. Clone size and V and J calls were adopted from that table, with D and trimming inferred from the DNA. The sample comprises 150,000 to 200,000 clones, around 87% of which are singletons, and around 3.5% rests with the top ten. V dropped 8 bases and J dropped 4; count of bases not matched to a gene: 5. Per germline, CDR1 LNHNV and CDR2 YYDKDF (reference sequence). The CDR3 loop spans 14 amino acids. Material: peripheral blood. This clonotype was obtained from a man between 18 and 29 years old with active or convalescent COVID-19. The chain uses TRBV15 and TRBJ2-1; 10 bases are a match to TRBD2. In nucleotides, the CDR3 is TGTGCCACCGTACTAGCGGGGAGTTACAATGAGCAGTTCTTC. Its translation: CATVLAGSYNEQFF.